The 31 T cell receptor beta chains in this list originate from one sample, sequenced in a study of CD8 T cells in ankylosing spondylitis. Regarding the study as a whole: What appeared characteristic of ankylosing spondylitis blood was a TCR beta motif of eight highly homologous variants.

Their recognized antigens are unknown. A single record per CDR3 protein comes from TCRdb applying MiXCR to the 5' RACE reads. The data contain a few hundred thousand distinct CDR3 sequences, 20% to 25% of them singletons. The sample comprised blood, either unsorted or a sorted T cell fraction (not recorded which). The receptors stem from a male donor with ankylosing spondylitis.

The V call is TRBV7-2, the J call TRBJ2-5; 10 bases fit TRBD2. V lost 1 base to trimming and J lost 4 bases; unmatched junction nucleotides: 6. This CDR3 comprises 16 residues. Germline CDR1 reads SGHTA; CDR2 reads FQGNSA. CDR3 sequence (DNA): TGTGCCAGCAGCTTAGAAGTAGCGGGAGGAGGAGAGACCCAGTACTTC. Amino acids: CASSLEVAGGGETQYF.

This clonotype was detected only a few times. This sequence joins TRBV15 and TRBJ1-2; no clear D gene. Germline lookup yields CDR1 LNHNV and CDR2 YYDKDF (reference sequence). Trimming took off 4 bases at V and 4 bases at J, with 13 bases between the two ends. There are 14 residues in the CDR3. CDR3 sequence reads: CATSNRVWGYGYTF. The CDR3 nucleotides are TGTGCCACCAGCAATCGGGTTTGGGGCTATGGCTACACCTTC.

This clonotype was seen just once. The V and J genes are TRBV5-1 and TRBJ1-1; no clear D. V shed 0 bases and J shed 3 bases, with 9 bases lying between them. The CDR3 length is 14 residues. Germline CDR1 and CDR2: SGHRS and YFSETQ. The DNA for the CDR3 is TGCGCCAGCAGCTTGGAGGGTCGGGACACTGAAGCTTTCTTT. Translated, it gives CASSLEGRDTEAFF.

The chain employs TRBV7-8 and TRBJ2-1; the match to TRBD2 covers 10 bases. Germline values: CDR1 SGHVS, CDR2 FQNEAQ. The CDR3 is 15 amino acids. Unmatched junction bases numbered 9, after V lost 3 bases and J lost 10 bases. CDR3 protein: CASSFPLAGVWEQFF. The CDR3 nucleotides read TGTGCCAGCAGCTTTCCCCTAGCGGGAGTTTGGGAGCAGTTCTTC.

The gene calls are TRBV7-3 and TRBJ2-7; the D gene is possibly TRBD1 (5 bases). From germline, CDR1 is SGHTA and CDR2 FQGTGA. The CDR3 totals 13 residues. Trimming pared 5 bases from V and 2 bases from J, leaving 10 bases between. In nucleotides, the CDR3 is TGTGCCAGCAGCCCTACAGGAGCCTACGAGCAGTACTTC. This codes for CASSPTGAYEQYF. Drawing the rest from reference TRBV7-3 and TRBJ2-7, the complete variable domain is GAGVSQTPSNKVTEKGKYVELRCDPISGHTALYWYRQSLGQGPEFLIYFQGTGAADDSGLPNDRFFAVRPEGSVSTLKIQRTERGDSAVYLCASSPTGAYEQYFGPGTRLTVT.

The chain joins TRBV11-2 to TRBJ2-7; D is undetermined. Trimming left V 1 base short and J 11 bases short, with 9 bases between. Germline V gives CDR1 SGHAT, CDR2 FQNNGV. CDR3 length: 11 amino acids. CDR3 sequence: CASSLVSEKYF. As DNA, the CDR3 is TGTGCCAGCAGCTTAGTTTCAGAGAAGTACTTC.

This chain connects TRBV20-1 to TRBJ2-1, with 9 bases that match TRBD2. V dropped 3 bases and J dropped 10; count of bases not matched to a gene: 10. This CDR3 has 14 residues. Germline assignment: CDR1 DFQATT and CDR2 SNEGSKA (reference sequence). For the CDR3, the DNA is TGCAGTGCTAGCCCGGCGGGAGGGCCGGGCGAGCAGTTCTTC. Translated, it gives CSASPAGGPGEQFF.

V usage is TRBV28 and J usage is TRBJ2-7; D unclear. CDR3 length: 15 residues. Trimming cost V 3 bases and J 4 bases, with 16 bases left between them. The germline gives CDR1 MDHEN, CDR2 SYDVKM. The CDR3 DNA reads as TGTGCCAGCAGTTTGGTCTTAGCAATGCGGTACGAGCAGTACTTC. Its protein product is CASSLVLAMRYEQYF.

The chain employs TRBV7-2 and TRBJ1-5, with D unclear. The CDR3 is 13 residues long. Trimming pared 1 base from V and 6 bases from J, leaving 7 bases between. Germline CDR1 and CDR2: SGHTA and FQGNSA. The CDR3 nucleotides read TGTGCCAGCAGCTTAGGCGTAAGTCAGCCCCAGCATTTT. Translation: CASSLGVSQPQHF.

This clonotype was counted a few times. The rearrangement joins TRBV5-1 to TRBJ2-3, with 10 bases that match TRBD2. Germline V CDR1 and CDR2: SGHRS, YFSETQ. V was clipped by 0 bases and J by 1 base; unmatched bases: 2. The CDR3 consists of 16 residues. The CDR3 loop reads CASSLAGTSGTDTQYF. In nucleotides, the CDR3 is TGCGCCAGCAGCTTGGCCGGGACTAGCGGCACAGATACGCAGTATTTT.

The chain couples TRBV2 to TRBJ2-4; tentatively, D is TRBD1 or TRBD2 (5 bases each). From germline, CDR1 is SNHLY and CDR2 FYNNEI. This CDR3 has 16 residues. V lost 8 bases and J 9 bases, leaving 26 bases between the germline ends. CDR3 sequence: CASGARESVNDGIQYF. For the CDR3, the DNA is TGTGCCAGCGGGGCCAGGGAGTCGGTTAATGATGGCATTCAGTACTTC.

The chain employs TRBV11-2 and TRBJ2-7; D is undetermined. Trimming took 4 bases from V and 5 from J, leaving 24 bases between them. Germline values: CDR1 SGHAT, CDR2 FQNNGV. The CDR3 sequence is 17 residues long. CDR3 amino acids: CASSSRPGLGGFDEQYF. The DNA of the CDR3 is TGTGCCAGCAGCTCCCGACCGGGTTTGGGTGGATTCGACGAGCAGTACTTC.

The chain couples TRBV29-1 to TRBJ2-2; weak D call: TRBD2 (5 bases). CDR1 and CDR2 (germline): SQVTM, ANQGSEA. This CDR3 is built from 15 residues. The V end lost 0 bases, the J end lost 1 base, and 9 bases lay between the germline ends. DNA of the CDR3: TGCAGCGTTGAAGAAGCTAGCTGGAACACCGGGGAGCTGTTTTTT. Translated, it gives CSVEEASWNTGELFF.

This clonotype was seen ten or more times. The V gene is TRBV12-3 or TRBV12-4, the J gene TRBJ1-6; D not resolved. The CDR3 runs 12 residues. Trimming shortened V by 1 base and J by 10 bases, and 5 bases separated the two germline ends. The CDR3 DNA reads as TGTGCCAGCAGTTTAGTGGCGTCACCCCTCCACTTT. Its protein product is CASSLVASPLHF.

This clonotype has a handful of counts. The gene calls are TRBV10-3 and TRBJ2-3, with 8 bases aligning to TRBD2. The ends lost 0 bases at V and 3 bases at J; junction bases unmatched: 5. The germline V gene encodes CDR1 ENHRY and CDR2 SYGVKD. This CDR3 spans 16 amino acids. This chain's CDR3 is CAISESNSGATDTQYF. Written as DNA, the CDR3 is TGTGCCATCAGTGAGTCGAATAGCGGGGCAACAGATACGCAGTATTTT.

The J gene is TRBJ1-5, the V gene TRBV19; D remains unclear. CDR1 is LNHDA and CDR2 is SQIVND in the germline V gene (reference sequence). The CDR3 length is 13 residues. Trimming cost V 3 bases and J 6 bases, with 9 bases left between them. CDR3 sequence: CASSISRPQPQHF. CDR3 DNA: TGTGCCAGTAGTATTTCCAGGCCTCAGCCCCAGCATTTT. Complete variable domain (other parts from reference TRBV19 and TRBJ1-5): DGGITQSPKYLFRKEGQNVTLSCEQNLNHDAMYWYRQDPGQGLRLIYYSQIVNDFQKGDIAEGYSVSREKKESFPLTVTSAQKNPTAFYLCASSISRPQPQHFGDGTRLSIL.

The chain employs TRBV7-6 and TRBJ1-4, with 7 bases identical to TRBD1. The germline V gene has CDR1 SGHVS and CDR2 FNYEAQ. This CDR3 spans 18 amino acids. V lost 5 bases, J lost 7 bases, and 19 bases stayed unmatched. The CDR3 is CASSRGQDLFDRGEKLFF. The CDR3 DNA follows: TGTGCCAGCAGCCGCGGACAGGACCTATTCGATCGGGGTGAAAAACTGTTTTTT.

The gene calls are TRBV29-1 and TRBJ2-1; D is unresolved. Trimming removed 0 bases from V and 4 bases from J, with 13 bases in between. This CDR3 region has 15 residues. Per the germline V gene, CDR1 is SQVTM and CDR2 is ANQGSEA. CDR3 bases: TGCAGCGTTGAAGATCGGGTTCATACTTACAATGAGCAGTTCTTC. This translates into CSVEDRVHTYNEQFF.

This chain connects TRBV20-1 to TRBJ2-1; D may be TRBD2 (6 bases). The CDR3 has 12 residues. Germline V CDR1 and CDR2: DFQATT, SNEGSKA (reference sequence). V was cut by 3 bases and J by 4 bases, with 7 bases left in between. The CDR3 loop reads CSASGGYNEQFF. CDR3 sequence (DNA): TGCAGTGCTAGTGGGGGGTACAATGAGCAGTTCTTC.

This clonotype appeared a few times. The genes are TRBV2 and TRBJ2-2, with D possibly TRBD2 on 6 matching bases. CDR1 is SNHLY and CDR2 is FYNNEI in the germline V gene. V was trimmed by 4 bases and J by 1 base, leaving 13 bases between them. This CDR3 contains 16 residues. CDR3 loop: CASSAEGGMNTGELFF. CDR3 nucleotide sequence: TGTGCCAGCAGTGCTGAAGGCGGGATGAACACCGGGGAGCTGTTTTTT.

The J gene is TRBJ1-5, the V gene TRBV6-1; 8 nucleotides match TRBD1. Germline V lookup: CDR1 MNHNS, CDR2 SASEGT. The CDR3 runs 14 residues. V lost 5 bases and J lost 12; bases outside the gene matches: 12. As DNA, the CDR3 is TGTGCCAGCAGTCCAAGTATCGGACAGGGTCACCAGCATTTT. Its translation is CASSPSIGQGHQHF.

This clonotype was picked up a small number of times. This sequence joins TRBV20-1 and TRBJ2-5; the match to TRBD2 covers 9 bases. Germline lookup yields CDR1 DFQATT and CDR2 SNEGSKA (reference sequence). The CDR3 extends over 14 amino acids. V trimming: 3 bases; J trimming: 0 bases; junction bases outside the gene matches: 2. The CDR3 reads CSASLAGYQETQYF. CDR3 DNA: TGCAGTGCTAGTCTAGCGGGGTACCAAGAGACCCAGTACTTC.

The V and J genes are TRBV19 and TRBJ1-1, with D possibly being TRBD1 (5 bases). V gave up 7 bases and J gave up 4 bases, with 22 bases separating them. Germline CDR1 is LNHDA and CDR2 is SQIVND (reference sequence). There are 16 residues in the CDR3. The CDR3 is CASTQSVGTLGTEAFF. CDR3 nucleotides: TGTGCCAGTACGCAGTCGGTAGGGACCCTCGGCACTGAAGCTTTCTTT.

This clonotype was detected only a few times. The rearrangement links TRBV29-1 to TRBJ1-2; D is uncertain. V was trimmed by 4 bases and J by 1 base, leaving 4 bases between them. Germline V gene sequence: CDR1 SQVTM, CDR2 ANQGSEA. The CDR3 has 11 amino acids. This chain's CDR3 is CSVANNYGYTF. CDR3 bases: TGCAGCGTTGCAAATAACTATGGCTACACCTTC.

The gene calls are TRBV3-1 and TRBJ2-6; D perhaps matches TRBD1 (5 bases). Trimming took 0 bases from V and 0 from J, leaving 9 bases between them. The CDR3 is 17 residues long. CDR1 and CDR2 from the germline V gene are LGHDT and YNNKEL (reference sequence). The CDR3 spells CASSQDLGLSGANVLTF. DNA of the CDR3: TGTGCCAGCAGCCAAGATCTGGGGCTCTCTGGGGCCAACGTCCTGACTTTC.

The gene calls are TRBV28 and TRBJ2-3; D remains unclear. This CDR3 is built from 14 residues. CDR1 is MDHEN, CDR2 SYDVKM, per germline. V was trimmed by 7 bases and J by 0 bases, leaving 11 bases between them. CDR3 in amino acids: CASMTESSTDTQYF. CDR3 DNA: TGTGCCAGCATGACGGAATCTAGCACAGATACGCAGTATTTT.

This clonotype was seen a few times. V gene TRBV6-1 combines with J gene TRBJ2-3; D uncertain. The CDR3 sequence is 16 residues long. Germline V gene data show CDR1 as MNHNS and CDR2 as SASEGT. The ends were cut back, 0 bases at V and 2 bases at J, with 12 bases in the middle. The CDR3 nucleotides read TGTGCCAGCAGTGAAGCGCTTCCCGGGTTCACAGATACGCAGTATTTT. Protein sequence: CASSEALPGFTDTQYF.

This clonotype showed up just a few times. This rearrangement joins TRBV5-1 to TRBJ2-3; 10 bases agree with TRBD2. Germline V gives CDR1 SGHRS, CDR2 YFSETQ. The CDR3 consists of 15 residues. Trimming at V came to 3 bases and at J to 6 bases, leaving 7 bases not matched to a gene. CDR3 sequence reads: CASSSLAGVGDTQYF. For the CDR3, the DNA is TGCGCCAGCAGCTCCCTAGCGGGAGTCGGGGATACGCAGTATTTT.

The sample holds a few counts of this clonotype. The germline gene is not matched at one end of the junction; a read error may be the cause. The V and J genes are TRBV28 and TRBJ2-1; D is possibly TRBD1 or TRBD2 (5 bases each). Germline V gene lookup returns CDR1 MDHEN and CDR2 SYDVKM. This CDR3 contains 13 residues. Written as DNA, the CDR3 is TGTGCCAGCAGAGCCGCATCCGGGACCGAGCACTTCTTC. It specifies CASRAASGTEHFF. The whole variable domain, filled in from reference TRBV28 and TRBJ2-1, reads DVKVTQSSRYLVKRTGEKVFLECVQDMDHENMFWYRQDPGLGLRLIYFSYDVKMKEKGDIPEGYSVSREKKERFSLILESASTNQTSMYLCASRAASGTEHFFGPGTRLTVL.

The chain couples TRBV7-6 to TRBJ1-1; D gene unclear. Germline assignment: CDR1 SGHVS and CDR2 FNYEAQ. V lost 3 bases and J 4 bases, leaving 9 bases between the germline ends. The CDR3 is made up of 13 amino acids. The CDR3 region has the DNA TGTGCCAGCAGCTTCGGCGGGGTCACTGAAGCTTTCTTT. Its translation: CASSFGGVTEAFF.

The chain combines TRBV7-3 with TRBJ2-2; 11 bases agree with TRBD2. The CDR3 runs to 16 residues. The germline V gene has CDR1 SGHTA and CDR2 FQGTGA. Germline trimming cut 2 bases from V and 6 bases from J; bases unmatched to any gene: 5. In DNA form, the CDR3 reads TGTGCCAGCAGCTTAGGGCCTAGCGGGAGGTCCGGGGAGCTGTTTTTT. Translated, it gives CASSLGPSGRSGELFF. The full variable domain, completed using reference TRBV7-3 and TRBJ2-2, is GAGVSQTPSNKVTEKGKYVELRCDPISGHTALYWYRQSLGQGPEFLIYFQGTGAADDSGLPNDRFFAVRPEGSVSTLKIQRTERGDSAVYLCASSLGPSGRSGELFFGEGSRLTVL.